This TCR beta chain was sequenced during a study of cytomegalovirus exposure and HLA in healthy donors. V lost 6 bases to trimming and J lost 5 bases, with 10 bases between them. The CDR3 sequence is 11 residues long. Looked up from germline, CDR1 is SQVTM and CDR2 is ANQGSEA. PCR primers comprised 60 Vbeta and 13 Jbeta primers. Clones were sequenced by immunoSEQ multiplex PCR, and TCRdb holds only the in-frame ones, with some missing. The table lists about 99,000 clones, about four fifths of them singletons. The chain uses TRBV29-1 and TRBJ1-1; no clear D gene. The sequence derives from a male donor in good health and CMV-seropositive. The sequencing input was PBMCs. The CDR3 spells CSVPRGTEAFF. CDR3 sequence (DNA): TGCAGCGTCCCGCGGGGTACTGAAGCTTTCTTT.